This TCR beta chain was captured by sequencing in a study of human versus mouse CDR3 diversity and MHC coevolution. Notes on the study in general: About 1.6 million TCR beta clonotypes were estimated for humans, the largest repertoire. Human T cells underwent selection on 6 or 7 different MHC II alleles. On average, humans showed more CDR3 deletions and insertions than mice.

Naive CD4 T cells, CD45RO-negative and CD62L-positive, were flow-sorted from PBMCs. The length of the CDR3 is 13 residues. Trimming took 6 bases from V and 3 from J; bases not matched to a gene: 4. Germline V gives CDR1 KGHSH, CDR2 LQKENI. The table came from immunoSEQ multiplex PCR; TCRdb's copy has only in-frame clones and leaves some out. The sample includes about 60,000 clones, approximately 94% of them seen just once. Concerning this clone: Antigen specificity is unknown.

The clonotype originates from a person between 60 and 69 years old in good health. The chain employs TRBV18 and TRBJ1-2; 7 nucleotides match TRBD1. Sample: naive CD4+ T cells from blood. Subset noted: CD45RO-negative CD62L-positive naive CD4 T cells. The CDR3 coding sequence is TGTGCCAGCTCCCGCGGACAGGACTATGGCTACACCTTC. This encodes CASSRGQDYGYTF. Using reference TRBV18 and TRBJ1-2 for the parts outside the CDR3, the full variable domain is NAGVMQNPRHLVRRRGQEARLRCSPMKGHSHVYWYRQLPEEGLKFMVYLQKENIIDESGMPKERFSAEFPKEGPSILRIQQVVRGDSAAYFCASSRGQDYGYTFGSGTRLTVV.